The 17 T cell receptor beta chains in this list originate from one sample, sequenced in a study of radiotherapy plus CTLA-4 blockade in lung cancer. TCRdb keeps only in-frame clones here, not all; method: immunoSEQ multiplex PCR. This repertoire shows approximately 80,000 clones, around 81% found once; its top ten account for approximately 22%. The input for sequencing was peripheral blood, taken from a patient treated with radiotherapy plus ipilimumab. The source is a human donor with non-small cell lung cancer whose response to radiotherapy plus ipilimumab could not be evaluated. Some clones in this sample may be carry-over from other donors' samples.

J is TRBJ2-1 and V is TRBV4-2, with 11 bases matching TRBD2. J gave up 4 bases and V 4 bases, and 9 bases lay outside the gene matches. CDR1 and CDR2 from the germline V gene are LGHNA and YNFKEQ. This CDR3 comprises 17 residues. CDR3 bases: TGTGCCAGCAGCCCCCGGGTAGCGGGGGGGATATACAATGAGCAGTTCTTC. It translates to CASSPRVAGGIYNEQFF.

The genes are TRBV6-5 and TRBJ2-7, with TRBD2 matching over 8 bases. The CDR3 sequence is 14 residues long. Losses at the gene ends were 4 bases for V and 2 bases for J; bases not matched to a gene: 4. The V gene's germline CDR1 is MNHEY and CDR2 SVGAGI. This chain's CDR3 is CASSFGGEAYEQYF. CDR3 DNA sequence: TGTGCCAGCAGTTTCGGGGGGGAAGCCTACGAGCAGTACTTC.

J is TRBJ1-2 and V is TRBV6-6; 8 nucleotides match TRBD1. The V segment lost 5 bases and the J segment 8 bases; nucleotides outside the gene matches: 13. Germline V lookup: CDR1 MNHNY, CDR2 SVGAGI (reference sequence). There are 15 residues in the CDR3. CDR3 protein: CASSPPGQVTGGYTF. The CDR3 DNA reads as TGTGCCAGCAGTCCACCGGGACAGGTGACCGGGGGCTACACCTTC.

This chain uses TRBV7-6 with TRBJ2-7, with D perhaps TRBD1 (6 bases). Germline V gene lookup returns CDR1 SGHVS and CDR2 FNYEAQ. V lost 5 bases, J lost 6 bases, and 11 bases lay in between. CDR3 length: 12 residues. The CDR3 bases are TGTGCCAGCAGCCTTACAGGGTTCGAGCAGTACTTC. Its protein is CASSLTGFEQYF.

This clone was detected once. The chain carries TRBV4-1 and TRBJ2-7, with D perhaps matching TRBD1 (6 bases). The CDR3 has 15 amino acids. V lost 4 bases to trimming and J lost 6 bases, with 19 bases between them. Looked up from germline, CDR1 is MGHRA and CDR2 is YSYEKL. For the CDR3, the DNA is TGCGCCAGCAGCCCTTCAGGTGGGGGCAGGGGCGAGCAGTACTTC. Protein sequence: CASSPSGGGRGEQYF.

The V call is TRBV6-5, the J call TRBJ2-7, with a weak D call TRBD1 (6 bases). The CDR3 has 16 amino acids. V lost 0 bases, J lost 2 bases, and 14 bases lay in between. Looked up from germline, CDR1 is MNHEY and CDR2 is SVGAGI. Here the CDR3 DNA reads TGTGCCAGCAGTTACTCGATTGAGGGGACACCCTACGAGCAGTACTTC. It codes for CASSYSIEGTPYEQYF.

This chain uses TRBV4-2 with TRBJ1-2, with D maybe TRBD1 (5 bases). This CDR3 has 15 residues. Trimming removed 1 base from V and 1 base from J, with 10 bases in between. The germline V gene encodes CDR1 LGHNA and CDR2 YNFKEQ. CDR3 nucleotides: TGTGCCAGCAGCCAAGGTCCCGACAGTAACTATGGCTACACCTTC. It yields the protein CASSQGPDSNYGYTF.

The CDR3 nucleotides read TGTGCCAGCAGCTTAGCCCAGGGGTTGAACACTGAAGCTTTCTTT. This translates into CASSLAQGLNTEAFF. V and J are TRBV7-6 and TRBJ1-1; D might be TRBD1 (6 bases). The CDR3 covers 15 residues. V shed 0 bases and J shed 0 bases, with 8 bases lying between them. Germline V gives CDR1 SGHVS, CDR2 FNYEAQ.

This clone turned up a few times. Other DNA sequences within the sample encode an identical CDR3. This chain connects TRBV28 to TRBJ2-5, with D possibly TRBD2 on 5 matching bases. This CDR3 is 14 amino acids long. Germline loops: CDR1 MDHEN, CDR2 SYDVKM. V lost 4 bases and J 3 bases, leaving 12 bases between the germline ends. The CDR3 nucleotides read TGTGCCAGCAGTTCCCTAGCAGAAAAAGAGACCCAGTACTTC. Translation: CASSSLAEKETQYF.

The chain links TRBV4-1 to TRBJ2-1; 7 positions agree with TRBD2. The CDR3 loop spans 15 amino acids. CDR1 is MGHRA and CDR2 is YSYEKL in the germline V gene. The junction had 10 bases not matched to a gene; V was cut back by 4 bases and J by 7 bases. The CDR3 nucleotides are TGCGCCAGCAGCCCCCCGACGGCGGGGGAAAATGAGCAGTTCTTC. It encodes CASSPPTAGENEQFF.

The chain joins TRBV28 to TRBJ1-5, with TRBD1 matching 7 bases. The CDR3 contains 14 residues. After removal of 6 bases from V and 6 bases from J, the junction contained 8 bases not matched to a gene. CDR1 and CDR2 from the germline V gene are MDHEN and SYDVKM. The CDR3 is CASSTTGRTQPQHF. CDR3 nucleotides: TGTGCCAGCAGCACGACAGGGAGAACTCAGCCCCAGCATTTT. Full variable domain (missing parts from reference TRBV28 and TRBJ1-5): DVKVTQSSRYLVKRTGEKVFLECVQDMDHENMFWYRQDPGLGLRLIYFSYDVKMKEKGDIPEGYSVSREKKERFSLILESASTNQTSMYLCASSTTGRTQPQHFGDGTRLSIL.

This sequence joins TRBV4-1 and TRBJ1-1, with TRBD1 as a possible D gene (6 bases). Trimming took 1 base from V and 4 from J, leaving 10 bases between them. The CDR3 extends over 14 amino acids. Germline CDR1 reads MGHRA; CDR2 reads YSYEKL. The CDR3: CASSQVRGSTEAFF. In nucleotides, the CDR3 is TGCGCCAGCAGCCAAGTGAGGGGGTCCACTGAAGCTTTCTTT.

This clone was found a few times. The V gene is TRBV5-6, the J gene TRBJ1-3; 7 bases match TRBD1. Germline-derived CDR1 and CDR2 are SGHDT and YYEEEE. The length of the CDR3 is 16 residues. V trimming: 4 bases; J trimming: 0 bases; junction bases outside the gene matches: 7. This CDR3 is CASSRQQGTSGNTIYF. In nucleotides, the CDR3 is TGTGCCAGCAGCCGCCAACAGGGGACCTCTGGAAACACCATATATTTT. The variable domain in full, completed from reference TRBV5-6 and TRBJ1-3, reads DAGVTQSPTHLIKTRGQQVTLRCSPKSGHDTVSWYQQALGQGPQFIFQYYEEEERQRGNFPDRFSGHQFPNYSSELNVNALLLGDSALYLCASSRQQGTSGNTIYFGEGSWLTVV.

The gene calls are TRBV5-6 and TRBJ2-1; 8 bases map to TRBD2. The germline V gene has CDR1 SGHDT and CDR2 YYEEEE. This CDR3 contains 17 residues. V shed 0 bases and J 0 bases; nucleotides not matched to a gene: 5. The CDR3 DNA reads TGTGCCAGCAGCTTGGAGCTAGCGGGCCCCTCCTACAATGAGCAGTTCTTC. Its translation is CASSLELAGPSYNEQFF.

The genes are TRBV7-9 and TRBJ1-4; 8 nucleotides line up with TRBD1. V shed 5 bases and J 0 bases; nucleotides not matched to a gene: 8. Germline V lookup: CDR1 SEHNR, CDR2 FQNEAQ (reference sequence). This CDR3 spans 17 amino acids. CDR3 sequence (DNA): TGTGCCAGCAGCGCAAGGGCAGGGGGCGCAACTAATGAAAAACTGTTTTTT. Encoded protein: CASSARAGGATNEKLFF.

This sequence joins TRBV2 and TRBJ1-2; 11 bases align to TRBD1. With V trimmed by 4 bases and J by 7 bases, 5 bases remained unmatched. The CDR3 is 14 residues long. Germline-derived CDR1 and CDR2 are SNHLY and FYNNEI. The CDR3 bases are TGTGCCAGCAGTGCGGGACAGGGGGTACGTGGCTACACCTTC. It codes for CASSAGQGVRGYTF.

The CDR3 nucleotides read TGCGCCAGCAGCTTGGCGGTCGGGGAATGGGGACAAGAGACCCAGTACTTC. It codes for CASSLAVGEWGQETQYF. V is TRBV5-1 and J is TRBJ2-5, with D perhaps TRBD2 (5 bases). Trimming removed 0 bases from V and 2 bases from J, with 17 bases in between. CDR3 size: 17 residues. Germline V gene sequence: CDR1 SGHRS, CDR2 YFSETQ.